This entry lists 26 T cell receptor beta chains sequenced from one sample in a study of cytomegalovirus exposure and HLA in healthy donors. The primer mix had 60 Vbeta and 13 Jbeta primers. This table comes from immunoSEQ multiplex PCR, and its TCRdb copy is limited to in-frame clones, with some not included. The sample holds about 160,000 clones, about 85% seen once. The sequencing sample was made of PBMCs. Receptor source: a man aged 18 to 30 in good health and CMV-seropositive.

The V call is TRBV4-1, the J call TRBJ2-1; 8 bases fit TRBD1. The CDR3 is made up of 15 amino acids. The germline V gene encodes CDR1 MGHRA and CDR2 YSYEKL. V gave up 5 bases and J gave up 9 bases; unmatched junction bases: 12. The CDR3 region is CASSRPGQDEAEQFF. CDR3 bases: TGCGCCAGCAGCAGGCCGGGACAGGATGAAGCTGAGCAGTTCTTC.

The chain's CDR3 is CASSPTGPSQETQYF. In DNA, the CDR3 is TGTGCCAGCAGCCCAACAGGGCCCTCGCAAGAGACCCAGTACTTC. The chain uses TRBV6-5 and TRBJ2-5; D perhaps matches TRBD1 (6 bases). This CDR3 contains 15 residues. The ends were cut back, 6 bases at V and 2 bases at J, with 16 bases in the middle. Germline values: CDR1 MNHEY, CDR2 SVGAGI.

This chain uses TRBV7-2 with TRBJ2-2; 8 bases line up with TRBD1. This CDR3 has 15 residues. V shed 5 bases, J shed 6 bases, and the junction held 8 bases outside the gene matches. CDR1 is SGHTA, CDR2 FQGNSA, per germline. DNA of the CDR3: TGTGCCAGCAGCCCGCGACAGGGGTCGGCCGGGGAGCTGTTTTTT. It codes for CASSPRQGSAGELFF.

V and J are TRBV5-6 and TRBJ1-2; no reliable D call. V lost 4 bases, J lost 8 bases, and 15 bases lay in between. This CDR3 comprises 13 residues. Looked up from germline, CDR1 is SGHDT and CDR2 is YYEEEE. Written as DNA, the CDR3 is TGTGCCAGCAGCGAGTGGGCTACTGGGGGCTACACCTTC. The encoded protein is CASSEWATGGYTF.

The chain carries TRBV27 and TRBJ1-5; 7 positions agree with TRBD1. Trimming removed 3 bases from V and 4 bases from J; junction bases left unmatched: 6. The CDR3 contains 15 residues. Per the germline V gene, CDR1 is MNHEY and CDR2 is SMNVEV (reference sequence). The CDR3 region has the DNA TGTGCCAGCAGTTTCTCCGGACAGGTTAATCAGCCCCAGCATTTT. Translation: CASSFSGQVNQPQHF.

The CDR3 reads CASSPTPSGNTIYF. DNA for the CDR3: TGTGCCAGCAGTCCGACACCGTCTGGAAACACCATATATTTT. The chain links TRBV14 to TRBJ1-3; D gene uncertain. This CDR3 contains 14 residues. The V and J ends lost 6 bases and 1 base respectively, with 10 bases between them. In germline, CDR1 is SGHDN, CDR2 FVKESK.

The chain joins TRBV10-3 to TRBJ2-7, with D possibly being TRBD2 (6 bases). Trimming took off 6 bases at V and 3 bases at J, with 27 bases between the two ends. The V gene's germline CDR1 is ENHRY and CDR2 SYGVKD. The CDR3 has 18 residues. The CDR3 sequence is CAISDPAFSREVGYEQYF. CDR3 DNA sequence: TGTGCCATCAGCGATCCGGCCTTCAGCAGGGAGGTCGGCTACGAGCAGTACTTC.

The chain links TRBV21-1 to TRBJ1-4; TRBD1, the table's D call, lacks a check against the DNA. TRBV21-1 is given as a pseudogene. The CDR3 sequence is 19 residues long. Here the CDR3 DNA reads TGTGCCAGCAGCAAAGAGTTTAACAGGGGGACCCGATTTTTTAAGGGACTGTTTTTT. It encodes CASSKEFNRGTRFFKGLFF.

V and J are TRBV19 and TRBJ1-1, with 9 bases matching TRBD1. The CDR3 has 14 residues. CDR1 is LNHDA and CDR2 is SQIVND in the germline V gene (reference sequence). Trimming removed 9 bases from V and 5 bases from J; junction bases left unmatched: 10. CDR3 protein: CASQSQGAPTEAFF. The CDR3 DNA reads as TGTGCCAGCCAGTCACAGGGGGCGCCGACTGAAGCTTTCTTT.

The chain carries TRBV10-3 and TRBJ2-3, with D possibly TRBD2 on 6 matching bases. The CDR3 length is 14 residues. V dropped 0 bases and J dropped 4 bases, with 8 bases sitting between them. Looked up from germline, CDR1 is ENHRY and CDR2 is SYGVKD. This CDR3 reads CAISESSGADTQYF. CDR3 DNA: TGTGCCATCAGTGAGTCCTCGGGGGCAGATACGCAGTATTTT.

The chain employs TRBV6-4 and TRBJ2-7, with a tentative D call TRBD1 (6 bases). The CDR3 is 13 amino acids. The germline V and J ends were trimmed by 6 bases and 4 bases, with 13 bases remaining between them. Germline values: CDR1 MRHNA, CDR2 SNTAGT. For the CDR3, the DNA is TGTGCCAGCAGCCTCCAACAGGGTTACGAGCAGTACTTC. Translation: CASSLQQGYEQYF.

The chain links TRBV19 to TRBJ1-1; TRBD1 might be the D (5 bases). The length of the CDR3 is 13 residues. Between the trimmed V and J ends, which lost 3 bases and 7 bases, there was a span of 12 bases. CDR1 is LNHDA, CDR2 SQIVND, per germline (reference sequence). This chain's CDR3 is CASSIGQGGEAFF. Written as DNA, the CDR3 is TGTGCCAGTAGTATCGGTCAGGGAGGTGAAGCTTTCTTT.

Comments on this clone: Other DNA sequences from this sample encode an identical CDR3 as well. The rearrangement links TRBV5-1 to TRBJ1-4; 10 nucleotides line up with TRBD1. CDR3 length equals 15 residues. In germline, CDR1 is SGHRS, CDR2 YFSETQ. After removal of 5 bases from V and 2 bases from J, the junction contained 3 bases not matched to a gene. CDR3 region: CASSRTGGTNEKLFF. The CDR3 DNA reads as TGCGCCAGCAGTCGGACAGGGGGTACTAATGAAAAACTGTTTTTT.

This chain connects TRBV30 to TRBJ2-2; TRBD2 matches at 8 bases. The CDR3 length is 16 residues. V gave up 5 bases and J gave up 2 bases; unmatched junction bases: 10. Germline V gene lookup returns CDR1 GTSNPN and CDR2 SVGIG (reference sequence). CDR3 nucleotides: TGTGCCTGGGACGGGGGGGCAGGGGTTAACACCGGGGAGCTGTTTTTT. Residues: CAWDGGAGVNTGELFF. The variable domain in full, with the rest retrieved from reference TRBV30 and TRBJ2-2, is SQTIHQWPATLVQPVGSPLSLECTVEGTSNPNLYWYRQAAGRGLQLLFYSVGIGQISSEVPQNLSASRPQDRQFILSSKKLLLSDSGFYLCAWDGGAGVNTGELFFGEGSRLTVL.

The CDR3 bases are TGCGCCAGCAGCCAAGCCAGGGAAGGGTACAGAAACACCATATATTTT. It translates to CASSQAREGYRNTIYF. The V gene is TRBV4-1, the J gene TRBJ1-3; possibly TRBD1 for D (5 bases). CDR1 is MGHRA and CDR2 is YSYEKL in the germline V gene. The CDR3 is 16 residues long. V gave up 1 base and J gave up 5 bases, with 15 bases separating them.

This clone was detected once. V is TRBV9 and J is TRBJ2-1; D might be TRBD1 (5 bases). Germline V lookup: CDR1 SGDLS, CDR2 YYNGEE. CDR3 size: 15 residues. V lost 4 bases and J 8 bases, leaving 19 bases between the germline ends. This CDR3 is CASSLMGQIIDEQFF. CDR3 sequence (DNA): TGTGCCAGCAGCCTAATGGGGCAAATTATCGATGAGCAGTTCTTC. The variable domain in full, with the rest retrieved from reference TRBV9 and TRBJ2-1, is DSGVTQTPKHLITATGQRVTLRCSPRSGDLSVYWYQQSLDQGLQFLIQYYNGEERAKGNILERFSAQQFPDLHSELNLSSLELGDSALYFCASSLMGQIIDEQFFGPGTRLTVL.

V usage is TRBV29-1 and J usage is TRBJ2-5; 8 bases are a match to TRBD1. The germline V gene encodes CDR1 SQVTM and CDR2 ANQGSEA. This CDR3 contains 14 residues. With V trimmed by 4 bases and J by 4 bases, 8 bases remained unmatched. The CDR3 nucleotides are TGCAGCGTTGTGCTCCAGGGGGCGTCAGAGACCCAGTACTTC. Its translation is CSVVLQGASETQYF.

The chain combines TRBV5-1 with TRBJ2-7; D unresolved. V lost 4 bases to trimming and J lost 4 bases, with 12 bases between them. Per germline, CDR1 SGHRS and CDR2 YFSETQ. The CDR3 length is 13 residues. For the CDR3, the DNA is TGCGCCAGCAGCCCAGGTCTCGATTACGAGCAGTACTTC. It encodes CASSPGLDYEQYF.

The chain couples TRBV7-2 to TRBJ2-3; TRBD2 aligns across 8 bases. Germline V gives CDR1 SGHTA, CDR2 FQGNSA. V was clipped by 4 bases and J by 1 base; unmatched bases: 4. This CDR3 is 15 amino acids long. The CDR3 nucleotides are TGTGCCAGCAGCTCCTCGGGGGGGCGCACAGATACGCAGTATTTT. Protein sequence: CASSSSGGRTDTQYF. Looking up the rest from reference TRBV7-2 and TRBJ2-3 gives the full variable domain: GAGVSQSPSNKVTEKGKDVELRCDPISGHTALYWYRQSLGQGLEFLIYFQGNSAPDKSGLPSDRFSAERTGGSVSTLTIQRTQQEDSAVYLCASSSSGGRTDTQYFGPGTRLTVL.

V is TRBV2 and J is TRBJ2-7; a weak D match, TRBD2 (5 bases). CDR3 size: 14 residues. Trimming pared 5 bases from V and 0 bases from J, leaving 11 bases between. Germline CDR1 and CDR2: SNHLY and FYNNEI. CDR3 protein: CASSSSGSSYEQYF. The CDR3 DNA is TGTGCCAGCAGTTCAAGCGGCAGCTCCTACGAGCAGTACTTC.

The V gene is TRBV4-1, the J gene TRBJ2-5; tentatively, D is TRBD2 (7 bases). Per germline, CDR1 MGHRA and CDR2 YSYEKL. Trimming removed 0 bases from V and 6 bases from J, with 20 bases in between. CDR3 size: 17 residues. The DNA of the CDR3 is TGCGCCAGCAGCCAAGATCGGGGGGCAGGGGAGGGGAAGACCCAGTACTTC. Amino acid sequence: CASSQDRGAGEGKTQYF.

V is TRBV4-3 and J is TRBJ1-4; 7 bases line up with TRBD1. CDR1 is LGHNA, CDR2 YSLEER, per germline. J gave up 5 bases and V 5 bases, and 14 bases lay outside the gene matches. The CDR3 is 17 amino acids. CDR3 nucleotides: TGCGCCAGCAGCAGGGGACAGCCTCTCCGATACAATGAAAAACTGTTTTTT. This encodes CASSRGQPLRYNEKLFF.

The chain uses TRBV19 and TRBJ2-1; 7 positions agree with TRBD1. Germline V gene lookup returns CDR1 LNHDA and CDR2 SQIVND (reference sequence). This CDR3 spans 15 amino acids. J was trimmed by 4 bases and V by 1 base; bases with no gene match: 4. The CDR3 sequence is CASSIGPGGYNEQFF. The DNA for the CDR3 is TGTGCCAGTAGTATAGGCCCAGGGGGTTACAATGAGCAGTTCTTC.

V and J are TRBV18 and TRBJ2-7; D perhaps matches TRBD2 (5 bases). The CDR3 spans 12 residues. The V and J ends lost 3 bases and 7 bases respectively, with 10 bases between them. Germline-derived CDR1 and CDR2 are KGHSH and LQKENI. This CDR3 is CASSPRSGEQYF. As DNA, the CDR3 is TGTGCCAGCTCACCGCGGTCGGGGGAGCAGTACTTC.

The chain links TRBV7-2 to TRBJ1-5; D call uncertain. Germline V gene data show CDR1 as SGHTA and CDR2 as FQGNSA. The V and J ends lost 1 base and 2 bases respectively, with 12 bases between them. The CDR3 extends over 16 amino acids. The CDR3 region is CASSLGAGIGNQPQHF. The CDR3 nucleotides are TGTGCCAGCAGCTTAGGGGCGGGGATTGGCAATCAGCCCCAGCATTTT.

V is TRBV5-8 and J is TRBJ1-1, with D perhaps matching TRBD1 (5 bases). V lost 2 bases and J lost 4, with 12 bases in between. The CDR3 is 14 amino acids. The germline gives CDR1 SGHTS, CDR2 YDEGEE. CDR3 protein: CASSLAGTGTEAFF. In nucleotides, the CDR3 is TGTGCCAGCAGCTTAGCGGGGACGGGCACTGAAGCTTTCTTT.